The rows below give T cell receptor beta chains drawn from one sample of a study of cytomegalovirus exposure and HLA in healthy donors. Method: immunoSEQ multiplex PCR; TCRdb's copy keeps in-frame clones and lacks some. The sample includes about 120,000 clones, 81% of them seen just once. The sample taken for sequencing was PBMCs. These receptors were collected from a woman between 25 and 40 years old in good health and CMV-seronegative. The CDR3 runs from the conserved cysteine through the conserved F or W. A D gene is named only where the DNA matches it firmly. Part of the rows lack a size; the others show once, few, many or a class for expanded clones.

>TRBJ1-1|NA|NA|TRBV10-2
CASSGEATEAFF
TGCGCCAGCAGTGGGGAGGCCACTGAAGCTTTCTTT
>TRBJ1-1|NA|NA|TRBV5-1
CASSAQGGNTEAFF
TGCGCCAGCAGCGCCCAGGGTGGGAACACTGAAGCTTTCTTT
>TRBJ2-4|NA|TRBD1|TRBV4-3
CASSQWTGGLQYF
TGCGCCAGCAGCCAGTGGACAGGGGGCCTTCAGTACTTC
>TRBJ1-2|NA|NA|TRBV28
CASSLRGNYGYTF
TGTGCCAGCAGTTTAAGAGGGAACTATGGCTACACCTTC
>TRBJ2-5|NA|NA|TRBV7-3
CASSPSREETQYF
TGTGCCAGCAGCCCCTCGCGTGAAGAGACCCAGTACTTC
>TRBJ2-3|NA|TRBD2|TRBV11-1
CASSPGLALSTDTQYF
TGTGCCAGCAGCCCTGGACTAGCGCTAAGCACAGATACGCAGTATTTT
>TRBJ1-3|few|NA|TRBV6-6
CASSYRGGSGNTIYF
TGTGCCAGCAGTTACCGAGGGGGCTCTGGAAACACCATATATTTT
>TRBJ2-1|NA|TRBD2|TRBV5-1
CASSLESPSGNYYNEQFF
TGCGCCAGCAGCTTGGAATCGCCTAGCGGGAACTACTACAATGAGCAGTTCTTC
>TRBJ2-7|NA|TRBD2|TRBV15
CATSPSRGDEQYF
TGTGCCACCAGTCCTTCTCGGGGGGACGAGCAGTACTTC
>TRBJ1-1|NA|NA|TRBV28
CASSLLDTEAFF
TGTGCCAGCAGTTTGTTAGACACTGAAGCTTTCTTT
>TRBJ2-2|NA|NA|TRBV6-5
CASSYSLLTNTGELFF
TGTGCCAGCAGTTACTCGCTGCTAACGAACACCGGGGAGCTGTTTTTT
>TRBJ2-3|few|NA|TRBV9
CASSAAGGRTGDTQYF
TGTGCCAGCAGCGCAGCAGGTGGGAGGACGGGGGATACGCAGTATTTT
>TRBJ2-1|NA|TRBD1|TRBV6-1
CASILRGLVWNEQFF
TGTGCCAGCATTCTCAGGGGGTTGGTTTGGAATGAGCAGTTCTTC
>TRBJ2-3|NA|NA|TRBV6-1
CASPPDLVLDTQYF
TGTGCCAGCCCACCGGATCTAGTTTTAGATACGCAGTATTTT